This T cell receptor (beta chain) came from a study of Ad26.COV2.S vaccination and SARS-CoV-2 variants. Background on the study: Of the COV1001 trial arms, the Ad26.COV2.S arm included the donor. The study gave Ad26.COV2.S intramuscularly, once or twice 56 days apart.

In the case of this clone: The antigen remains unidentified.

Study conclusions and caveats: The authors reported substantial breadth in spike-specific CD8+ and CD4+ T cell responses after vaccination.

Treatment denoted: roughly 19 received Ad26.COV2.S at low or high dose, single or two shots; about five received placebo; per-sample allocation not given. Collection of samples fell on day 63 after the first vaccine or placebo injection. An adult donor aged 18-55 years was enrolled in Boston. Trimming removed 4 bases from V and 3 bases from J, with 12 bases in between. Germline-derived CDR1 and CDR2 are SNHLY and FYNNEI. This CDR3 is 14 amino acids long. Here immunoSEQ multiplex PCR was the method, and the copy in TCRdb shows in-frame clones only, minus some. The sample yields under 550,000 clones, approximately 87% seen once.

The origin of this receptor is a person between 18 and 59 years old who received the Ad26.COV2.S COVID-19 vaccine or a placebo. The chain uses TRBV2 and TRBJ1-1, with a possible D match to TRBD1 (5 bases). This specimen was peripheral blood, taken in a trial of Ad26.COV2.S vaccine versus placebo. In DNA, the CDR3 is TGTGCCAGCAGTGGCGGAGACAGATACACTGAAGCTTTCTTT. The encoded protein is CASSGGDRYTEAFF.